This T cell receptor (beta chain) was identified during a study of control samples from healthy donors and cancer patients. The assay was immunoSEQ multiplex PCR, and TCRdb's table has in-frame clones only and misses some. The data show 130,000 or so clones, 89% seen once. The specimen was blood. This TCR derives from a man aged 50-60 years in good health.

CDR3 region: CAPGEWVKETQYF. CDR3 bases: TGTGCCCCGGGGGAATGGGTCAAAGAGACCCAGTACTTC. The chain joins TRBV11-1 to TRBJ2-5, with a tentative D call TRBD2 (6 bases). V was trimmed by 11 bases and J by 3 bases, leaving 16 bases between them. Per the germline V gene, CDR1 is SGHAT and CDR2 is FQDESV (reference sequence). The CDR3 is 13 amino acids.